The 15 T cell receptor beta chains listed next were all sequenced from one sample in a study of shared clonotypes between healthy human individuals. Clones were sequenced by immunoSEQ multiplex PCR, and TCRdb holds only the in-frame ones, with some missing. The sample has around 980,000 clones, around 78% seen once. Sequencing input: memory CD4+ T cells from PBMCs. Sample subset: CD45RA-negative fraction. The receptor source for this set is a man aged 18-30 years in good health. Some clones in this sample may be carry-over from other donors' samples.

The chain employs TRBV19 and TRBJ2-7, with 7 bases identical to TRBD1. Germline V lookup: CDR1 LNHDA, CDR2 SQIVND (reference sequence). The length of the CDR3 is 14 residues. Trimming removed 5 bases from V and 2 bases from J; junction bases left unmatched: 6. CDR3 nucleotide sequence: TGTGCCAGTAGTCTCCGACAGGGCCCCTACGAGCAGTACTTC. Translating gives CASSLRQGPYEQYF.

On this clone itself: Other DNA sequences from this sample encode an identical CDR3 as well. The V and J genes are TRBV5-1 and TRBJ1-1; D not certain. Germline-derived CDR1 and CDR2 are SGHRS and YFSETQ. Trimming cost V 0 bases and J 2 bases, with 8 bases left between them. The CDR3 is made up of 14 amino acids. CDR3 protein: CASSLAGSNTEAFF. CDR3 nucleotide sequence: TGCGCCAGCAGCTTGGCCGGTAGTAACACTGAAGCTTTCTTT. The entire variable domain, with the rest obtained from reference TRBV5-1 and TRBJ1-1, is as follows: KAGVTQTPRYLIKTRGQQVTLSCSPISGHRSVSWYQQTPGQGLQFLFEYFSETQRNKGNFPGRFSGRQFSNSRSEMNVSTLELGDSALYLCASSLAGSNTEAFFGQGTRLTVV.

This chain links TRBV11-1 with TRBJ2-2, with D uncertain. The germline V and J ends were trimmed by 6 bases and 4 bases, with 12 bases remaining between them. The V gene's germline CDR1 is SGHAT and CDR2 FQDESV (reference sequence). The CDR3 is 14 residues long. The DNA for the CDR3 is TGTGCCAGCAGTTTCCGCACCTTCACCGGGGAGCTGTTTTTT. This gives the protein CASSFRTFTGELFF.

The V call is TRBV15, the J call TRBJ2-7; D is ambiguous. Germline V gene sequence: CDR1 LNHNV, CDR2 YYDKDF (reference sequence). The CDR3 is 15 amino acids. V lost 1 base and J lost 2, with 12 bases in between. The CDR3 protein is CATSRGRWSPYEQYF. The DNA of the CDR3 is TGTGCCACCAGCAGAGGCCGTTGGAGTCCCTACGAGCAGTACTTC. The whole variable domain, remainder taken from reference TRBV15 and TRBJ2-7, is DAMVIQNPRYQVTQFGKPVTLSCSQTLNHNVMYWYQQKSSQAPKLLFHYYDKDFNNEADTPDNFQSRRPNTSFCFLDIRSPGLGDTAMYLCATSRGRWSPYEQYFGPGTRLTVT.

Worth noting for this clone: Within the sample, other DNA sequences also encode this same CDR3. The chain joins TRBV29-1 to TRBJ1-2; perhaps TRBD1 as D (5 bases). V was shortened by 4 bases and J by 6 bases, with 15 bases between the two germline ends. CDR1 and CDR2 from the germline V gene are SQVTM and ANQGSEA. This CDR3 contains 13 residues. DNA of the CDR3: TGCAGCGTTGGCCAGGGAGACCGTAATGGCTACACCTTC. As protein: CSVGQGDRNGYTF.

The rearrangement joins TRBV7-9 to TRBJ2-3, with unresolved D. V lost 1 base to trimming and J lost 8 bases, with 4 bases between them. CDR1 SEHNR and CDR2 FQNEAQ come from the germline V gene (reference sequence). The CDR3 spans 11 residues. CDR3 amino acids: CASSLERTQYF. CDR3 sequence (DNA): TGTGCCAGCAGCTTAGAACGTACGCAGTATTTT.

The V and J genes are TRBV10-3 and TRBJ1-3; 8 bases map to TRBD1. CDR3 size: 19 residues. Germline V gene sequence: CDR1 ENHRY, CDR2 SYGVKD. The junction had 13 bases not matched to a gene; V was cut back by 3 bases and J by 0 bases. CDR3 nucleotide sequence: TGTGCCATCAGTGACTTGGGGACAGGAGGGCCTCCCTCTGGAAACACCATATATTTT. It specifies CAISDLGTGGPPSGNTIYF.

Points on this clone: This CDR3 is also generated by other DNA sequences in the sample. DNA of the CDR3: TGTGCCAGCAGCTGGGACGGATTGAACACTGAAGCTTTCTTT. The encoded protein is CASSWDGLNTEAFF. The chain employs TRBV5-5 and TRBJ1-1, with D possibly matching TRBD1 (5 bases). V lost 3 bases and J 0 bases, leaving 9 bases between the germline ends. The CDR3 has 14 amino acids. The V gene's germline CDR1 is SGHKS and CDR2 YYEKEE (reference sequence).

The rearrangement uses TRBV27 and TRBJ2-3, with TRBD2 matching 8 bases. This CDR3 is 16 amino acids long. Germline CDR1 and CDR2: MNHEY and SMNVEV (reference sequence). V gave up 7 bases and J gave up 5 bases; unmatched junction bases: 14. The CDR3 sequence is CASTSLDGRAGDTQYF. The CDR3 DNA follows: TGTGCCAGCACGTCTCTTGACGGGAGGGCGGGAGATACGCAGTATTTT.

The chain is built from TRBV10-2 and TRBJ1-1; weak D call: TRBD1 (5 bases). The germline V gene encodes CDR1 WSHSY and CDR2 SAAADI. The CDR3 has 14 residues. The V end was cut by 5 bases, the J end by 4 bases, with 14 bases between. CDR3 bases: TGCGCCAGCAGTTTGAATGTAGGGGTCACTGAAGCTTTCTTT. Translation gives CASSLNVGVTEAFF.

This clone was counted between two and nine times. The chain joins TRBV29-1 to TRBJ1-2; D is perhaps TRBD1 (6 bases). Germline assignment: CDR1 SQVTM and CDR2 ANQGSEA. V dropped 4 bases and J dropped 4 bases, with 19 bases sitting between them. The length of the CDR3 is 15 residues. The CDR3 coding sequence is TGCAGCGTTGTCCCCCAAGCTCGGACAGTCTATGGCTACACCTTC. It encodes CSVVPQARTVYGYTF. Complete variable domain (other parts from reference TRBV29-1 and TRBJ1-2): SAVISQKPSRDICQRGTSLTIQCQVDSQVTMMFWYRQQPGQSLTLIATANQGSEATYESGFVIDKFPISRPNLTFSTLTVSNMSPEDSSIYLCSVVPQARTVYGYTFGSGTRLTVV.

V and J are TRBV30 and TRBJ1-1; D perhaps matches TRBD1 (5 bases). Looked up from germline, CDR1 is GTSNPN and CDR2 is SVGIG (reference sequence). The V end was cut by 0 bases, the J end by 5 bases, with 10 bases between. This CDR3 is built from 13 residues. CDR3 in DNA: TGTGCCTGGAGTGTTTGGGGGGGGACTGAAGCTTTCTTT. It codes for CAWSVWGGTEAFF. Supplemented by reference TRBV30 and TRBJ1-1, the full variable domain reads SQTIHQWPATLVQPVGSPLSLECTVEGTSNPNLYWYRQAAGRGLQLLFYSVGIGQISSEVPQNLSASRPQDRQFILSSKKLLLSDSGFYLCAWSVWGGTEAFFGQGTRLTVV.

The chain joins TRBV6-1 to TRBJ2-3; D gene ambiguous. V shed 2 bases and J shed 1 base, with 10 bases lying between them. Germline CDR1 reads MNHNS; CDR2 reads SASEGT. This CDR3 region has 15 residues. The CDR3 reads CASSEKGIGTDTQYF. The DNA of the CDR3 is TGTGCCAGCAGTGAAAAGGGAATCGGCACAGATACGCAGTATTTT.

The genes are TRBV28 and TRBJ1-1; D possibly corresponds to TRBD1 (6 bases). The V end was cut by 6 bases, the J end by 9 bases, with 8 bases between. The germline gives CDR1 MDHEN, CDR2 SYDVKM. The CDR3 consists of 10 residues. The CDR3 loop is CASSRDKAFF. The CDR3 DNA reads TGTGCCAGCAGCCGGGACAAAGCTTTCTTT.

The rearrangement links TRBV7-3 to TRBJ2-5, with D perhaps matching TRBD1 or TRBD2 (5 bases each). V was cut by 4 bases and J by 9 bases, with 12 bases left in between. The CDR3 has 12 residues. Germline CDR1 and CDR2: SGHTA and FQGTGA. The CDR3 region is CASSSDLGPQYF. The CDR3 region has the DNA TGTGCCAGCAGCTCGGACTTGGGGCCCCAGTACTTC.